The T cell receptor (beta chain) under discussion was sequenced for a study of regulatory T cells in long-lasting Graves disease. Stated time point: persistent/refractory GD, antithyroid drugs over 5 years with positive TRAb. RNA extracted from PBMCs served as the sequencing template. The V gene lost 9 bases and the J gene lost 0 bases, with 15 bases spanning the gap. Germline lookup yields CDR1 LNHDA and CDR2 SQIVND (reference sequence). CDR3 length: 15 residues. Study observations and caveats: The TCR repertoire of persistent Graves' patients was less diverse than that of newly diagnosed ones.

Both iRepertoire HTBI primers and Arm-PCR of CDR3 regions were used to build the TCR beta libraries. As originally analysed: The samples yielded 55 to 75 TRBV and more than eleven TRBJ segments. From the multiplex PCR reads, TCRdb called clonotypes with MiXCR, one entry per CDR3 protein. TCRdb assigned the V and J calls; the authors' analysis was not used. The profile shows about 420,000 distinct CDR3 sequences, around a quarter of them singletons. Comments on this clonotype: The target antigen is unknown.

Source: peripheral blood mononuclear cells (PBMCs), taken when the disease was refractory, from a patient treated with antithyroid drugs. The source is a female donor with Graves disease. The gene calls are TRBV19 and TRBJ1-3; D not resolved. CDR3 nucleotide sequence: TGTGCCAGCGCCATGGACGGGGTCTCTGGAAACACCATATATTTT. It specifies CASAMDGVSGNTIYF.